Listed below are T cell receptor beta chains from one sample, sequenced in a study of T cell repertoires in cytomegalovirus infection. TCRdb processed the reads anew with MiXCR; each CDR3 protein has one entry. The data contain 300,000 to 400,000 distinct CDR3 sequences, 25% to 35% of them singletons. Their specific antigens are unknown. Sample: cultured PBMCs, taken from culture after CMV antigen stimulation. Receptors were obtained from a human donor in good health (CMV status not recorded). Some clones in this sample may be carry-over from other donors' samples. Each CDR3 is given with its conserved first and last residue. D genes are given only for firm matches. Part of the rows lack a size; the others show once, few, many or a class for expanded clones.

v_gene: TRBV6-5; j_gene: TRBJ1-1; d_gene: -; abundance: few; len: 14; CDR3aa: CASRFTPMNTEAFF; CDR3nt: TGTGCCAGCAGGTTTACACCGATGAACACTGAAGCTTTCTTT
v_gene: TRBV7-9; j_gene: TRBJ1-2; d_gene: -; abundance: -; len: 13; CDR3aa: CASSLPGHYGYTF; CDR3nt: TGTGCCAGCAGCCTCCCAGGACACTATGGCTACACCTTC
v_gene: TRBV12-3/TRBV12-4; j_gene: TRBJ1-1; d_gene: -; abundance: -; len: 12; CDR3aa: CASTLKGAEAFF; CDR3nt: TGTGCCAGCACTCTTAAAGGGGCTGAAGCTTTCTTT
v_gene: TRBV13; j_gene: TRBJ1-3; d_gene: -; abundance: -; len: 15; CDR3aa: CASRPSGFGGNTIYF; CDR3nt: TGTGCCAGCAGGCCGTCGGGTTTTGGAGGAAACACCATATATTTT
v_gene: TRBV11-2; j_gene: TRBJ2-5; d_gene: -; abundance: -; len: 14; CDR3aa: CASTVGGAQETQYF; CDR3nt: TGTGCCAGCACCGTGGGGGGGGCTCAAGAGACCCAGTACTTC
v_gene: TRBV24-1; j_gene: TRBJ2-3; d_gene: -; abundance: -; len: 13; CDR3aa: CATALGSTDTQYF; CDR3nt: TGTGCCACTGCACTTGGTAGCACAGATACGCAGTATTTT
v_gene: TRBV28; j_gene: TRBJ2-6; d_gene: -; abundance: -; len: 15; CDR3aa: CASVPQAWGANVLTF; CDR3nt: TGTGCCAGTGTCCCCCAGGCGTGGGGGGCCAACGTCCTGACTTTC
v_gene: TRBV4-2; j_gene: TRBJ1-2; d_gene: TRBD1; abundance: few; len: 15; CDR3aa: CASSPGTGGVSGYTF; CDR3nt: TGTGCCAGCAGCCCCGGGACAGGGGGCGTCAGTGGCTACACCTTC
v_gene: TRBV4-2; j_gene: TRBJ1-3; d_gene: -; abundance: -; len: 15; CDR3aa: CASSPRPRAGNTIYF; CDR3nt: TGTGCCAGCAGCCCTCGACCCCGGGCGGGAAACACCATATATTTT
v_gene: TRBV27; j_gene: TRBJ2-1; d_gene: TRBD2; abundance: -; len: 15; CDR3aa: CASMVAGASYNEQFF; CDR3nt: TGTGCCAGCATGGTAGCGGGAGCGTCCTACAATGAGCAGTTCTTC
v_gene: TRBV7-9; j_gene: TRBJ2-7; d_gene: -; abundance: -; len: 15; CDR3aa: CASSHNSGYYYEQYF; CDR3nt: TGTGCCAGCAGCCATAACTCCGGATATTACTACGAGCAGTACTTC
v_gene: TRBV9; j_gene: TRBJ1-4; d_gene: TRBD1; abundance: -; len: 15; CDR3aa: CASSPGGTANEKLFF; CDR3nt: TGTGCCAGCAGTCCCGGTGGGACAGCTAATGAAAAACTGTTTTTT
v_gene: TRBV10-3; j_gene: TRBJ2-3; d_gene: -; abundance: -; len: 16; CDR3aa: CAISELRTASTDTQYF; CDR3nt: TGTGCCATCAGTGAACTAAGGACAGCTAGCACAGATACGCAGTATTTT
v_gene: TRBV20-1; j_gene: TRBJ2-3; d_gene: -; abundance: -; len: 16; CDR3aa: CSARPSEPGITDTQYF; CDR3nt: TGCAGTGCTAGACCCTCCGAGCCGGGCATCACAGATACGCAGTATTTT
v_gene: TRBV11-1; j_gene: TRBJ2-1; d_gene: -; abundance: -; len: 16; CDR3aa: CASSFTPVGAYNEQFF; CDR3nt: TGTGCCAGCAGTTTTACCCCGGTAGGGGCCTACAATGAGCAGTTCTTC
v_gene: TRBV7-2; j_gene: TRBJ1-6; d_gene: -; abundance: -; len: 18; CDR3aa: CASSLVPAVGSYNSPLHF; CDR3nt: TGTGCCAGCAGCTTAGTCCCGGCGGTTGGCTCCTATAATTCACCCCTCCACTTT
v_gene: TRBV6-5; j_gene: TRBJ2-1; d_gene: -; abundance: -; len: 14; CDR3aa: CASSPGGTYNEQFF; CDR3nt: TGTGCCAGCAGTCCAGGGGGGACCTACAATGAGCAGTTCTTC
v_gene: TRBV30; j_gene: TRBJ2-1; d_gene: -; abundance: once; len: 11; CDR3aa: CAWSVRSEQFF; CDR3nt: TGTGCCTGGAGTGTAAGGTCTGAGCAGTTCTTC
v_gene: TRBV10-3; j_gene: TRBJ1-2; d_gene: -; abundance: few; len: 14; CDR3aa: CAISESTGSGGYTF; CDR3nt: TGTGCCATCAGTGAGTCAACAGGCAGCGGGGGCTACACCTTC
v_gene: TRBV6-6; j_gene: TRBJ2-1; d_gene: TRBD1; abundance: -; len: 15; CDR3aa: CASSFGQGEDNEQFF; CDR3nt: TGTGCCAGCAGTTTCGGACAGGGGGAAGACAATGAGCAGTTCTTC
v_gene: TRBV7-9; j_gene: TRBJ1-1; d_gene: TRBD1; abundance: -; len: 15; CDR3aa: CASSFGGQGATEAFF; CDR3nt: TGTGCCAGCAGCTTTGGGGGACAGGGGGCTACTGAAGCTTTCTTT
v_gene: TRBV20-1; j_gene: TRBJ1-5; d_gene: TRBD1; abundance: few; len: 15; CDR3aa: CSARPGTGSNQPQHF; CDR3nt: TGCAGTGCTAGACCCGGGACAGGGAGCAATCAGCCCCAGCATTTT
v_gene: TRBV11-2; j_gene: TRBJ1-2; d_gene: -; abundance: many; len: 14; CDR3aa: CASSLGRSNYGYTF; CDR3nt: TGTGCCAGCAGCTTGGGCAGGTCTAACTATGGCTACACCTTC
v_gene: TRBV7-6; j_gene: TRBJ1-6; d_gene: -; abundance: few; len: 14; CDR3aa: CASSPTWDNSPLHF; CDR3nt: TGTGCCAGCAGCCCGACGTGGGATAATTCACCCCTCCACTTT
v_gene: TRBV4-1; j_gene: TRBJ2-1; d_gene: -; abundance: -; len: 13; CDR3aa: CASSRLLEPEQFF; CDR3nt: TGTGCCAGCAGCCGCCTTTTGGAGCCTGAGCAGTTCTTC
v_gene: TRBV4-2; j_gene: TRBJ2-2; d_gene: TRBD1; abundance: few; len: 18; CDR3aa: CASSQALGGQGENGELFF; CDR3nt: TGTGCCAGCAGCCAAGCCTTAGGGGGACAGGGTGAAAACGGGGAGCTGTTTTTT
v_gene: TRBV4-2; j_gene: TRBJ2-5; d_gene: -; abundance: -; len: 15; CDR3aa: CASSQEPRVQETQYF; CDR3nt: TGTGCCAGCAGCCAAGAGCCCAGGGTCCAAGAGACCCAGTACTTC
v_gene: TRBV20-1; j_gene: TRBJ2-3; d_gene: -; abundance: once; len: 14; CDR3aa: CSVAGPLYTDTQYF; CDR3nt: TGCAGTGTAGCAGGACCCCTCTACACAGATACGCAGTATTTT
v_gene: TRBV7-2; j_gene: TRBJ2-1; d_gene: TRBD2; abundance: few; len: 15; CDR3aa: CASSPGLAGVPEQFF; CDR3nt: TGTGCCAGCAGCCCGGGACTAGCGGGAGTACCTGAGCAGTTCTTC
v_gene: TRBV7-2; j_gene: TRBJ2-1; d_gene: TRBD2; abundance: many; len: 14; CDR3aa: CASSPGGAYNEQFF; CDR3nt: TGTGCCAGCAGCCCGGGGGGAGCCTACAATGAGCAGTTCTTC
v_gene: TRBV7-9; j_gene: TRBJ2-7; d_gene: -; abundance: -; len: 13; CDR3aa: CASGLHGTYEQYF; CDR3nt: TGTGCCAGCGGATTACACGGTACCTACGAGCAGTACTTC
v_gene: TRBV7-2; j_gene: TRBJ2-7; d_gene: -; abundance: few; len: 13; CDR3aa: CASSKGHSDEQYF; CDR3nt: TGTGCCAGCAGCAAGGGACATTCGGATGAGCAGTACTTC
v_gene: TRBV5-1; j_gene: TRBJ2-7; d_gene: TRBD2; abundance: many; len: 15; CDR3aa: CASSSTAGASYEQYF; CDR3nt: TGCGCCAGCAGCTCAACAGCGGGGGCCTCCTACGAGCAGTACTTC
v_gene: TRBV20-1; j_gene: TRBJ1-5; d_gene: -; abundance: many; len: 17; CDR3aa: CSASLSLRTYSNQPQHF; CDR3nt: TGCAGTGCTAGTCTGAGTCTGAGAACTTATAGCAATCAGCCCCAGCATTTT
v_gene: TRBV13; j_gene: TRBJ1-2; d_gene: -; abundance: -; len: 15; CDR3aa: CASSPRGGRNYGYTF; CDR3nt: TGTGCCAGCAGTCCTAGGGGAGGACGAAACTATGGCTACACCTTC
v_gene: TRBV7-2; j_gene: TRBJ1-1; d_gene: -; abundance: many; len: 12; CDR3aa: CASSLGKTEAFF; CDR3nt: TGTGCCAGCAGCCTGGGGAAGACTGAAGCTTTCTTT
v_gene: TRBV12-3/TRBV12-4; j_gene: TRBJ1-1; d_gene: -; abundance: few; len: 15; CDR3aa: CASMGLAGIGTEAFF; CDR3nt: TGTGCCAGCATGGGGCTGGCGGGTATCGGGACTGAAGCTTTCTTT
v_gene: TRBV12-3/TRBV12-4; j_gene: TRBJ1-4; d_gene: -; abundance: -; len: 16; CDR3aa: CASSLADRITNEKLFF; CDR3nt: TGTGCCAGCAGCCTAGCGGATAGAATAACTAATGAAAAACTGTTTTTT
v_gene: TRBV7-2; j_gene: TRBJ1-5; d_gene: TRBD1; abundance: few; len: 15; CDR3aa: CASSLTGGAGQPQHF; CDR3nt: TGTGCCAGCAGCTTAACAGGGGGCGCGGGCCAGCCCCAGCATTTT
v_gene: TRBV9; j_gene: TRBJ1-2; d_gene: TRBD1; abundance: once; len: 15; CDR3aa: CASSPLQGYHYGYTF; CDR3nt: TGTGCCAGCAGCCCTCTACAGGGGTATCACTATGGCTACACCTTC
v_gene: TRBV6-2/TRBV6-3; j_gene: TRBJ1-5; d_gene: TRBD1; abundance: -; len: 16; CDR3aa: CASTPSGTGGRQPQHF; CDR3nt: TGTGCCAGCACCCCCTCTGGGACAGGGGGCCGTCAGCCCCAGCATTTT
v_gene: TRBV10-3; j_gene: TRBJ2-1; d_gene: TRBD2; abundance: -; len: 16; CDR3aa: CAISESGLAGGNEQFF; CDR3nt: TGTGCCATCAGTGAGTCCGGACTAGCGGGAGGGAATGAGCAGTTCTTC
v_gene: TRBV20-1; j_gene: TRBJ2-3; d_gene: -; abundance: once; len: 14; CDR3aa: CSGHDSYSTDTQYF; CDR3nt: TGCAGTGGACATGACTCTTATTCCACAGATACGCAGTATTTT
v_gene: TRBV7-3; j_gene: TRBJ1-1; d_gene: -; abundance: -; len: 13; CDR3aa: CASSSTEDTEAFF; CDR3nt: TGTGCCAGCAGTTCCACTGAAGACACTGAAGCTTTCTTT
v_gene: TRBV6-5; j_gene: TRBJ1-3; d_gene: TRBD1; abundance: few; len: 16; CDR3aa: CASSYAQGGSGNTIYF; CDR3nt: TGTGCCAGCAGTTACGCACAGGGGGGCTCTGGAAACACCATATATTTT
v_gene: TRBV5-1; j_gene: TRBJ2-2; d_gene: TRBD2; abundance: once; len: 15; CDR3aa: CASRGAGGPSGELFF; CDR3nt: TGCGCCAGCAGAGGAGCGGGAGGGCCTTCCGGGGAGCTGTTTTTT
v_gene: TRBV5-1; j_gene: TRBJ1-1; d_gene: TRBD1; abundance: -; len: 17; CDR3aa: CASSPGQGAGWATEAFF; CDR3nt: TGCGCCAGCAGCCCGGGACAGGGGGCTGGTTGGGCCACTGAAGCTTTCTTT
v_gene: TRBV28; j_gene: TRBJ1-1; d_gene: -; abundance: few; len: 15; CDR3aa: CASSLRGRLNTEAFF; CDR3nt: TGTGCCAGCAGTTTAAGGGGACGGCTGAACACTGAAGCTTTCTTT
v_gene: TRBV28; j_gene: TRBJ2-5; d_gene: TRBD1; abundance: -; len: 13; CDR3aa: CASRGTVKETQYF; CDR3nt: TGTGCCAGCAGGGGGACAGTCAAAGAGACCCAGTACTTC
v_gene: TRBV20-1; j_gene: TRBJ2-1; d_gene: TRBD2; abundance: few; len: 14; CDR3aa: CSARVGGGSNEQFF; CDR3nt: TGCAGTGCTAGAGTTGGCGGGGGGTCCAATGAGCAGTTCTTC
v_gene: TRBV2; j_gene: TRBJ2-1; d_gene: -; abundance: -; len: 14; CDR3aa: CASRETGSYNEQFF; CDR3nt: TGTGCCAGCAGGGAGACAGGTTCGTACAATGAGCAGTTCTTC
v_gene: TRBV24-1; j_gene: TRBJ1-3; d_gene: -; abundance: -; len: 13; CDR3aa: CATSEIPGNTIYF; CDR3nt: TGTGCCACCAGTGAAATACCTGGAAACACCATATATTTT